These T cell receptor beta chains were read from a single sample in a study of blood T cells in healthy people across ages. From the 5' RACE reads, TCRdb called clonotypes with MiXCR, one entry per CDR3 protein. The repertoire consists of 1.5 million to 1.9 million distinct CDR3 sequences, with roughly 43% occurring once and the leading ten covering over 3.5%. Sequencing was carried out using blood. The receptors derive from a woman aged 18-35 years in good health. Each CDR3 is given with its conserved first and last residue. The D gene is left open where the match is weak. Clone size is shown for a subset of rows, as once, few, many or a class of expanded clone.

>.|TRBV7-2|.|TRBJ2-1
CASSLAWLGFSYNEQFF
TGTGCCAGCAGCTTAGCGTGGTTAGGGTTCTCCTACAATGAGCAGTTCTTC
>.|TRBV4-3|.|TRBJ2-1
CASRLTSQNYNEQFF
TGCGCCAGCAGGCTCACTAGTCAGAACTACAATGAGCAGTTCTTC
>.|TRBV28|TRBD2|TRBJ2-1
CASSFNPTSGGMGEQFF
TGTGCCAGCAGTTTCAACCCGACTAGCGGGGGCATGGGGGAGCAGTTCTTC
>few|TRBV10-1|.|TRBJ1-2
CASSESESYGYTF
TGCGCCAGCAGTGAGTCCGAAAGCTATGGCTACACCTTC
>.|TRBV11-2|.|TRBJ2-5
CASSMPTGFQETQYF
TGTGCCAGCTCCATGCCCACGGGGTTCCAAGAGACCCAGTACTTC
>.|TRBV10-3|TRBD1|TRBJ1-2
CAISGPGGQNYGYTF
TGTGCCATCAGTGGTCCAGGGGGCCAAAACTATGGCTACACCTTC
>few|TRBV30|TRBD2|TRBJ2-1
CAWSRGLAGTYNEQFF
TGTGCCTGGAGTAGAGGACTAGCGGGGACCTACAATGAGCAGTTCTTC
>.|TRBV4-1|.|TRBJ1-2
CASSQKRSGFGYTF
TGCGCCAGCAGCCAAAAAAGGTCTGGGTTTGGCTACACCTTC
>once|TRBV10-3|.|TRBJ2-1
CAIRKEGSFYNEQFF
TGTGCCATCAGGAAGGAGGGAAGCTTCTACAATGAGCAGTTCTTC
>once|TRBV7-3|TRBD2|TRBJ2-1
CASSPRAGVLTNEQFF
TGTGCCAGCAGCCCCCGAGCGGGAGTGTTAACTAATGAGCAGTTCTTC
>.|TRBV27|.|TRBJ1-5
CASSVRVNQPQHF
TGTGCCAGCAGTGTGCGGGTAAATCAGCCCCAGCATTTT
>.|TRBV29-1|TRBD1|TRBJ2-1
CSAYRGCVQFF
TGCAGCGCCTACAGGGGCTGTGTGCAGTTCTTC
>once|TRBV6-2/TRBV6-3|TRBD2|TRBJ2-4
CASTSWGGKNIQYF
TGTGCCAGCACTTCGTGGGGGGGCAAAAACATTCAGTACTTC
>once|TRBV20-1|.|TRBJ1-3
CSARGPGINTIYF
TGCAGCGCTAGAGGTCCAGGGATTAACACCATATATTTT
>few|TRBV6-5|.|TRBJ1-2
CASSYSTIGGGYTF
TGTGCCAGCAGTTACTCGACGATCGGCGGCGGCTACACCTTC
>.|TRBV20-1|.|TRBJ1-1
CSARDREAGKGEAFF
TGCAGTGCTAGAGATCGGGAGGCAGGGAAGGGTGAAGCTTTCTTT
>many|TRBV14|.|TRBJ2-7
CALAAGEQYF
TGTGCTTTAGCAGCGGGCGAGCAGTACTTC
>.|TRBV27|TRBD2|TRBJ2-1
CASSSSGGSLYNEQFF
TGTGCCAGCAGCTCATCGGGCGGGAGTTTGTACAATGAGCAGTTCTTC
>.|TRBV13|TRBD1|TRBJ2-7
CTSSLGYEGASGEQYF
TGTACCAGCAGCTTAGGATATGAGGGGGCTTCGGGCGAGCAGTACTTC
>.|TRBV25-1|TRBD1|TRBJ2-5
CASSGRTGEETQYF
TGTGCCAGCAGTGGACGGACAGGGGAGGAGACCCAGTACTTC
>.|TRBV29-1|.|TRBJ1-1
CSVEKQVNTEAFF
TGCAGCGTTGAAAAACAGGTGAACACTGAAGCTTTCTTT
>.|TRBV29-1|.|TRBJ1-1
CSVWGRTEAFF
TGCAGCGTTTGGGGGAGGACTGAAGCTTTCTTT
>.|TRBV29-1|TRBD2|TRBJ2-2
CSVEGRGENTGELFF
TGCAGCGTTGAAGGACGGGGGGAAAACACCGGGGAGCTGTTTTTT
>.|TRBV5-1|TRBD1|TRBJ2-2
CASSLEYPGQGVDAGELFF
TGCGCCAGCAGCTTGGAGTATCCGGGACAGGGTGTTGATGCCGGGGAGCTGTTTTTT
>.|TRBV6-1|.|TRBJ2-7
CASSEYGADGSYEQYF
TGTGCCAGCAGTGAATATGGTGCGGACGGCTCCTACGAGCAGTACTTC
>.|TRBV28|TRBD1|TRBJ2-1
CASSLGPGQGFYNEQFF
TGTGCCAGCAGTTTAGGCCCGGGACAGGGGTTCTACAATGAGCAGTTCTTC
>few|TRBV28|.|TRBJ2-6
CASSFRDSGANVLTF
TGTGCCAGCAGTTTCAGAGACTCTGGGGCCAACGTCCTGACTTTC
>.|TRBV29-1|.|TRBJ2-3
CSVGPSLAGQQYF
TGCAGCGTTGGCCCTTCCCTGGCGGGCCAGCAGTATTTT
>.|TRBV30|.|TRBJ2-1
CAWTGWYNEQFF
TGTGCCTGGACAGGGTGGTACAATGAGCAGTTCTTC